This is a list of T cell receptor beta chains from one sample in a study of blood T cell repertoires in COVID-19. The method was immunoSEQ multiplex PCR; TCRdb's version includes in-frame clones alone and lacks a portion of them. The sample holds 200,000 to 250,000 clones; 86% are singletons and the top ten take approximately 2.8%. Sample: PBMCs or T cells enriched from blood (not recorded which). The receptor source for this set is a woman aged 50 to 60 in a cohort exposed to, infected with or recovered from COVID-19 (not recorded which). CDR3s include the opening cysteine and the closing phenylalanine or tryptophan. A D gene is named only where the DNA matches it firmly. Clone size is shown for a subset of rows, as once, few, many or a class of expanded clone.

TRBD2 | TRBJ2-5 | TRBV5-1 | NA | TGCGCCAGCAGCCCCGGACTAGCGGGGGGGCCAGGAGAGACCCAGTACTTC | CASSPGLAGGPGETQYF
NA | TRBJ1-5 | TRBV6-1 | NA | TGTGCCAGCAGTGAAACGCTGATACTTTCGAATCAGCCCCAGCATTTT | CASSETLILSNQPQHF
TRBD1 | TRBJ2-3 | TRBV24-1 | few | TGTGCCATCCGGGACAGGGGGGACGCAGATACGCAGTATTTT | CAIRDRGDADTQYF
NA | TRBJ1-1 | TRBV4-1 | NA | TGCGCCAGCAGCCACATTCGGGCTGAAGCTTTCTTT | CASSHIRAEAFF
NA | TRBJ1-1 | TRBV7-9 | once | TGTGCCAGCAGCGAAACAGGGATGACTGAAGCTTTCTTT | CASSETGMTEAFF
NA | TRBJ2-5 | TRBV20-1 | few | TGCAGTGCTGGGATTCGGGACTTCCAGTACTTC | CSAGIRDFQYF
TRBD2 | TRBJ2-5 | TRBV4-1 | once | TGCGCCAGCAGCCAAGGAGCTAGCGGGGGGCAAGAGACCCAGTACTTC | CASSQGASGGQETQYF
TRBD1 | TRBJ1-1 | TRBV4-3 | NA | TGCGCCAGCAGCCAAGGGGACAGGGCTACTGAAGCTTTCTTT | CASSQGDRATEAFF
TRBD1 | TRBJ1-1 | TRBV30 | NA | TGTGCCTGGAGTGTCAACAGGGGCACTGAAGCTTTCTTT | CAWSVNRGTEAFF
TRBD1 | TRBJ2-7 | TRBV5-4 | few | TGTGCCAGCAGCTTGGCCGGGGGACAGGGGGCCTACGAGCAGTACTTC | CASSLAGGQGAYEQYF
NA | TRBJ2-7 | TRBV9 | NA | TGTGCCAGCAGCCCATCCGGAGGGGGCGACGAGCAGTACTTC | CASSPSGGGDEQYF
TRBD1 | TRBJ1-4 | TRBV28 | NA | TGTGCCAGCACTAGCAGGGGGACAGGGTTATATATTAGAAAGGAGGTCTTTTTT | CASTSRGTGLYIRKEVFF
TRBD2 | TRBJ2-3 | TRBV6-1 | NA | TGTGCCAGCAGTGAAGTTTTGCGGGGGGGCCGGGATACGCAGTATTTT | CASSEVLRGGRDTQYF
NA | TRBJ2-7 | TRBV7-2 | NA | TGTGCCAGCAGCTTATTCGTGGGCAGGGGTGGCGAGCAGTACTTC | CASSLFVGRGGEQYF
NA | TRBJ2-7 | TRBV29-1 | NA | TGCAGCGTTGAGACTACCCTTTCCTACGAGCAGTACTTC | CSVETTLSYEQYF
TRBD1 | TRBJ1-2 | TRBV7-9 | NA | TGTGCCAGCAGCTATGACAGGGGGCGCAGATCCTATGGCTACACCTTC | CASSYDRGRRSYGYTF
TRBD1 | TRBJ2-5 | TRBV9 | NA | TGTGCCAGCAGCCTGGGGACAGTTCAAGAGACCCAGTACTTC | CASSLGTVQETQYF
NA | TRBJ1-2 | TRBV27 | few | TGTGCCAGCAGTCCCAGGGGTAACTATGGCTACACCTTC | CASSPRGNYGYTF
TRBD1 | TRBJ2-6 | TRBV5-4 | NA | TGTGCCAGCAGCACCGGACAGGGTATTGGGGCCAACGTCCTGACTTTC | CASSTGQGIGANVLTF
TRBD1 | TRBJ2-7 | TRBV19 | NA | TGTGCCAGTAGTATCACAGGGGGCTACGAGCAGTACTTC | CASSITGGYEQYF
NA | TRBJ2-5 | TRBV12-3/TRBV12-4 | NA | TGTGCCAGCAGTTTCGACGCGCGGAAGACCCAGTACTTC | CASSFDARKTQYF
TRBD2 | TRBJ2-1 | TRBV10-3 | NA | TGTGCCATCAGTGGGGCTAGCGGGGGGCAGAATGAGCAGTTCTTC | CAISGASGGQNEQFF
NA | TRBJ1-2 | TRBV28 | NA | TGTGCCAGCAGTTCACCTAGCCTAACCCCAGGGGAAGGCTATGGCTACACCTTC | CASSSPSLTPGEGYGYTF
TRBD1 | TRBJ1-3 | TRBV5-1 | NA | TGCGCCAGCAGCTTCGGGACAGGTGTTGGAAACACCATATATTTT | CASSFGTGVGNTIYF
TRBD1 | TRBJ1-5 | TRBV6-2/TRBV6-3 | NA | TGTGCCAGCAGTTACAGGGACAGGTGGAAAGGAAGCAATCAGCCCCAGCATTTT | CASSYRDRWKGSNQPQHF
NA | TRBJ1-3 | TRBV5-1 | NA | TGCGCCAGCAGTCGCGGGAACTCTGGAAACACCATATATTTT | CASSRGNSGNTIYF
NA | TRBJ1-6 | TRBV7-2 | NA | TGTGCCAGCAGCTTGGTAGGGGGTGCAGATAATTCACCCCTCCACTTT | CASSLVGGADNSPLHF
NA | TRBJ2-5 | TRBV7-2 | NA | TGTGCCAGCAGCCCAAACGGAGGGCTCGCTGGGGAGACCCAGTACTTC | CASSPNGGLAGETQYF
NA | TRBJ2-1 | TRBV5-1 | NA | TGCGCCAGCAGCTTGGGGTTAGTCAATGAGCAGTTCTTC | CASSLGLVNEQFF
TRBD1 | TRBJ2-3 | TRBV3-1/TRBV3-2 | NA | TGTGCCAGCAGCCAGAGAGGACAGGGAGCGACAGATACGCAGTATTTT | CASSQRGQGATDTQYF
NA | TRBJ1-2 | TRBV9 | once | TGTGCCAGCAGCGTAGGAGCAGGGCCCTATGGCTACACCTTC | CASSVGAGPYGYTF
TRBD1 | TRBJ1-2 | TRBV29-1 | once | TGCAGCGTTCACGACCGGCACAGGGGCGACCTCTATGGCTACACCTTC | CSVHDRHRGDLYGYTF
TRBD1 | TRBJ1-2 | TRBV10-3 | NA | TGTGCCATCAGTGAGAGGGACAGGGATCCTGGCTACACCTTC | CAISERDRDPGYTF
TRBD1 | TRBJ1-1 | TRBV18 | NA | TGTGCCAGCTCACCACTTGGACAGGGGGCTGGAACTGAAGCTTTCTTT | CASSPLGQGAGTEAFF
NA | TRBJ1-1 | TRBV7-2 | NA | TGTGCCAGCAGCCCCGAGGGGGTCACTGAAGCTTTCTTT | CASSPEGVTEAFF
TRBD2 | TRBJ2-1 | TRBV9 | NA | TGTGCCAGCAGCGTAGGACTAGCGGGGGCGCTTAGTAACAATGAGCAGTTCTTC | CASSVGLAGALSNNEQFF
TRBD2 | TRBJ2-7 | TRBV5-4 | NA | TGTGCCAGCCGCTCCGAGCGGGGGGGTTACGAGCAGTACTTC | CASRSERGGYEQYF
NA | TRBJ1-1 | TRBV30 | NA | TGTGCCTGGAGTCTAAGTCCCGTGGACACTGAAGCTTTCTTT | CAWSLSPVDTEAFF
NA | TRBJ2-7 | TRBV7-2 | NA | TGTGCCAGCAGCTCCTCCGGGACTTACTCCTACGAGCAGTACTTC | CASSSSGTYSYEQYF
TRBD2 | TRBJ2-3 | TRBV28 | NA | TGTGCCAGCAGCTCCGGGGGGAGTCCAGATACGCAGTATTTT | CASSSGGSPDTQYF
NA | TRBJ2-7 | TRBV20-1 | NA | TGCAGTGCTAGTTCAGGGGCAAACTCCTACGAGCAGTACTTC | CSASSGANSYEQYF
NA | TRBJ1-4 | TRBV11-2 | NA | TGTGCCAGCAGCTTAGTGGGGGGGGCTACCATCCGAAAACTGTTTTTT | CASSLVGGATIRKLFF
TRBD2 | TRBJ2-3 | TRBV5-6 | NA | TGTGCCAGCAGCCGCGGGGGGGCCGCTACAGATACGCAGTATTTT | CASSRGGAATDTQYF
TRBD1 | TRBJ1-5 | TRBV6-6 | NA | TGTGCCAGCATCCTAGGGACAGCGGATCAGCCCCAGCATTTT | CASILGTADQPQHF
NA | TRBJ1-3 | TRBV4-3 | NA | TGCGCCAGCAGCCAAGGTGTGGCCGGAAACACCATATATTTT | CASSQGVAGNTIYF
TRBD1 | TRBJ2-1 | TRBV4-3 | NA | TGCGCCAGCAGCCAAGACCTTGCGGGACAGGGTTTTGGAGGGCAGTTCTTC | CASSQDLAGQGFGGQFF
TRBD2 | TRBJ2-2 | TRBV5-4 | NA | TGTGCCAGCAGCTTGAAACTAGCGGGGGACACCGGGGAGCTGTTTTTT | CASSLKLAGDTGELFF
NA | TRBJ2-7 | TRBV5-4 | NA | TGTGCCAGCAGCTTGGGTTCGGGGTCAGGGGCACTCTACGAGCAGTACTTC | CASSLGSGSGALYEQYF
NA | TRBJ2-7 | TRBV7-2 | NA | TGTGCCAGCAGCTTAGGTGGGGGCGCGTTCTACGAGCAGTACTTC | CASSLGGGAFYEQYF
TRBD1 | TRBJ1-6 | TRBV18 | NA | TGTGCCAGCTCCCAGGGACAGGGAGTAAATTCACCCCTCCACTTT | CASSQGQGVNSPLHF
TRBD2 | TRBJ2-5 | TRBV7-9 | NA | TGTGCCAGCAGCAAGCAGGGACTACATAAAAAAGAGACCCAGTACTTC | CASSKQGLHKKETQYF